This T cell receptor beta chain is from a study of blood T cell repertoires in COVID-19. Across the study: T cells, B-cell-depleted T cells, or PBMCs provided the cDNA or gDNA that served as material.

In the study's own analysis: Quantification of nucleated cells was approximated via reference gene primer amplification. Using immunoSEQ multiplex PCR, the repertoire was profiled, and TCRdb retains in-frame clones only, with some absent. For V, J and clone size, that table is used; D and trimming come from the DNA. The sample has more than 65,000 clones; about 80% are singletons. The sample consisted of peripheral blood. This clonotype originated in a woman in her 70s with acute or convalescent COVID-19.

CDR3 residues: CASSEVRGTEAFF. In DNA, the CDR3 is TGTGCCAGCAGCGAGGTAAGGGGAACTGAAGCTTTCTTT. The chain combines TRBV6-6 with TRBJ1-1; tentative D call: TRBD1 (5 bases). This CDR3 is 13 amino acids long. The V and J ends lost 6 bases and 5 bases respectively, with 13 bases between them. CDR1 MNHNY and CDR2 SVGAGI come from the germline V gene (reference sequence).